These T cell receptor beta chains were read from a single sample in a study of OX40 agonist ivuxolimab in advanced cancers. The data were produced by immunoSEQ multiplex PCR, yet TCRdb's version contains in-frame clones alone and is incomplete. The table records about 48,000 clones, around nine tenths of them present only once. Sequenced material: CD4+ or CD8+ T cells sorted from blood, taken in a trial of the OX40 agonist ivuxolimab. These receptors all stem from an adult with an advanced solid tumor such as melanoma, head and neck, liver or kidney cancer. Both conserved end residues are part of each CDR3. The D gene is left open where the match is weak. Expanded clones are given a class, and other clones once, few, many or no size at all.

d_gene: .
v_gene: TRBV29-1
abundance: few
j_gene: TRBJ2-7
CDR3nt: TGCAGCGTTTCTGGCGGGCTCAAGGTCCCCTACGAGCAGTACTTC
CDR3aa: CSVSGGLKVPYEQYF

d_gene: .
v_gene: TRBV29-1
abundance: .
j_gene: TRBJ1-2
CDR3nt: TGCAGCGTTGATTTGGGGGATGGCTACACCTTC
CDR3aa: CSVDLGDGYTF

d_gene: .
v_gene: TRBV6-1
abundance: .
j_gene: TRBJ1-2
CDR3nt: TGTGCCAGCAGAAAAATCTATGGCTACACCTTC
CDR3aa: CASRKIYGYTF

d_gene: TRBD1
v_gene: TRBV15
abundance: .
j_gene: TRBJ2-7
CDR3nt: TGTGCCACCAGCGGATCAAACAGGGGCACCTACGAGCAGTACTTC
CDR3aa: CATSGSNRGTYEQYF

d_gene: .
v_gene: TRBV2
abundance: .
j_gene: TRBJ1-1
CDR3nt: TGTGCCAGCTCCTGGAGCACTGAAGCTTTCTTT
CDR3aa: CASSWSTEAFF

d_gene: .
v_gene: TRBV29-1
abundance: .
j_gene: TRBJ2-3
CDR3nt: TGCAGCGTCGAATTACAGGGTTCTAGCACAGATACGCAGTATTTT
CDR3aa: CSVELQGSSTDTQYF

d_gene: .
v_gene: TRBV7-9
abundance: .
j_gene: TRBJ1-6
CDR3nt: TGTGCCAGCAGATCCGGGACTCCCCTCTCGGCCCTCCACTTT
CDR3aa: CASRSGTPLSALHF

d_gene: .
v_gene: TRBV5-1
abundance: .
j_gene: TRBJ2-5
CDR3nt: TGCGCCAGCAGCTCCGCAGGGTACCAAGAGACCCAGTACTTC
CDR3aa: CASSSAGYQETQYF

d_gene: TRBD2
v_gene: TRBV25-1
abundance: .
j_gene: TRBJ2-1
CDR3nt: TGTGCCAGTAATGAGCGGGGGGGCCGGAATGAGCAGTTCTTC
CDR3aa: CASNERGGRNEQFF

d_gene: .
v_gene: TRBV6-6
abundance: .
j_gene: TRBJ1-6
CDR3nt: TGTGCCAGCAGCCGGGACGGGGGCATAAATTCACCCCTCCACTTT
CDR3aa: CASSRDGGINSPLHF

d_gene: .
v_gene: TRBV6-5
abundance: once
j_gene: TRBJ1-1
CDR3nt: TGTGCCAGCAGTTACGGTTCAGGGAGTTTTGAAGCTTTCTTT
CDR3aa: CASSYGSGSFEAFF

d_gene: .
v_gene: TRBV7-8
abundance: once
j_gene: TRBJ2-2
CDR3nt: TGTGCCAGCAGCTTACACACCGGGGAGCTGTTTTTT
CDR3aa: CASSLHTGELFF

d_gene: TRBD1
v_gene: TRBV9
abundance: .
j_gene: TRBJ2-2
CDR3nt: TGTGCCAGCAGCGTAGATGGACAGGGGGGAATGGACACCGGGGAGCTGTTTTTT
CDR3aa: CASSVDGQGGMDTGELFF

d_gene: .
v_gene: TRBV7-3
abundance: .
j_gene: TRBJ1-6
CDR3nt: TGTGCCAGCAGCTTTGGAGTAAATTCACCCCTCCACTTT
CDR3aa: CASSFGVNSPLHF

d_gene: .
v_gene: TRBV7-6
abundance: .
j_gene: TRBJ2-4
CDR3nt: TGTGCCAGCAGCTTAGAGACAGGTCGAGAACGTAGCAAAAACATTCAGTACTTC
CDR3aa: CASSLETGRERSKNIQYF

d_gene: TRBD1
v_gene: TRBV28
abundance: .
j_gene: TRBJ1-2
CDR3nt: TGTGCCAGCAGAATGACAGGGAGGACTGGCTACACCTTC
CDR3aa: CASRMTGRTGYTF

d_gene: .
v_gene: TRBV9
abundance: .
j_gene: TRBJ1-1
CDR3nt: TGTGCCAGCAGCCCCCGGTTGAACACTGAAGCTTTCTTT
CDR3aa: CASSPRLNTEAFF

d_gene: .
v_gene: TRBV28
abundance: .
j_gene: TRBJ2-7
CDR3nt: TGTGCCAGCAGTTTCCAGATAATCCCTTACGAGCAGTACTTC
CDR3aa: CASSFQIIPYEQYF

d_gene: .
v_gene: TRBV6-5
abundance: .
j_gene: TRBJ1-1
CDR3nt: TGTGCCAGCAGCTACCTTCGGGGGCCGCTGGAAGCTTTCTTT
CDR3aa: CASSYLRGPLEAFF

d_gene: .
v_gene: TRBV5-4
abundance: .
j_gene: TRBJ1-1
CDR3nt: TGTGCCAGCAGTTGGGGGCGCACTGAAGCTTTCTTT
CDR3aa: CASSWGRTEAFF

d_gene: .
v_gene: TRBV4-3
abundance: .
j_gene: TRBJ2-1
CDR3nt: TGCGCCAGCAGCCAGATAGAGGCGGGGGCTGACAATGAGCAGTTCTTC
CDR3aa: CASSQIEAGADNEQFF

d_gene: .
v_gene: TRBV28
abundance: .
j_gene: TRBJ1-3
CDR3nt: TGTGCCAGCAGTTTAACCGCGAGCTCTGGAAACACCATATATTTT
CDR3aa: CASSLTASSGNTIYF

d_gene: .
v_gene: TRBV10-3
abundance: .
j_gene: TRBJ1-2
CDR3nt: TGTGCCATCAGTGAGCCGGTGGCTAACTATGGCTACACCTTC
CDR3aa: CAISEPVANYGYTF

d_gene: .
v_gene: TRBV5-4
abundance: .
j_gene: TRBJ1-4
CDR3nt: TGTGCCAGCCTGGGCGTTAGGGAAAAACTGTTTTTT
CDR3aa: CASLGVREKLFF

d_gene: .
v_gene: TRBV28
abundance: .
j_gene: TRBJ2-5
CDR3nt: TGTGCCAGCAGTTTCCTGGGGGCCACAGAGACCCAGTACTTC
CDR3aa: CASSFLGATETQYF

d_gene: TRBD1
v_gene: TRBV9
abundance: .
j_gene: TRBJ1-4
CDR3nt: TGTGCCAGCAGCGGGACAGGGCTCAATGAAAAACTGTTTTTT
CDR3aa: CASSGTGLNEKLFF

d_gene: .
v_gene: TRBV4-3
abundance: once
j_gene: TRBJ2-2
CDR3nt: TGCGCCAGCAGCCAAGTCTGGGACATTACCGGGGAGCTGTTTTTT
CDR3aa: CASSQVWDITGELFF

d_gene: TRBD2
v_gene: TRBV10-3
abundance: once
j_gene: TRBJ2-3
CDR3nt: TGTGCCATCAGTGAGTCGGGGACTAGCGCGGTAGATACGCAGTATTTT
CDR3aa: CAISESGTSAVDTQYF

d_gene: TRBD2
v_gene: TRBV7-2
abundance: .
j_gene: TRBJ2-7
CDR3nt: TGTGCCAGCAGCTTAGTTACTAGCGGGGCCGCCTACGAGCAGTACTTC
CDR3aa: CASSLVTSGAAYEQYF

d_gene: .
v_gene: TRBV5-8
abundance: .
j_gene: TRBJ1-1
CDR3nt: TGTGCCAGCAGCTTTAGGGCCACTGAAGCTTTCTTT
CDR3aa: CASSFRATEAFF

d_gene: TRBD1
v_gene: TRBV30
abundance: .
j_gene: TRBJ2-7
CDR3nt: TGTGCCTGGAGTACAGGGGTTACTTACGAGCAGTACTTC
CDR3aa: CAWSTGVTYEQYF

d_gene: .
v_gene: TRBV19
abundance: .
j_gene: TRBJ2-2
CDR3nt: TGTGCCAGCGGACAGACCAACACCGGGGAGCTGTTTTTT
CDR3aa: CASGQTNTGELFF